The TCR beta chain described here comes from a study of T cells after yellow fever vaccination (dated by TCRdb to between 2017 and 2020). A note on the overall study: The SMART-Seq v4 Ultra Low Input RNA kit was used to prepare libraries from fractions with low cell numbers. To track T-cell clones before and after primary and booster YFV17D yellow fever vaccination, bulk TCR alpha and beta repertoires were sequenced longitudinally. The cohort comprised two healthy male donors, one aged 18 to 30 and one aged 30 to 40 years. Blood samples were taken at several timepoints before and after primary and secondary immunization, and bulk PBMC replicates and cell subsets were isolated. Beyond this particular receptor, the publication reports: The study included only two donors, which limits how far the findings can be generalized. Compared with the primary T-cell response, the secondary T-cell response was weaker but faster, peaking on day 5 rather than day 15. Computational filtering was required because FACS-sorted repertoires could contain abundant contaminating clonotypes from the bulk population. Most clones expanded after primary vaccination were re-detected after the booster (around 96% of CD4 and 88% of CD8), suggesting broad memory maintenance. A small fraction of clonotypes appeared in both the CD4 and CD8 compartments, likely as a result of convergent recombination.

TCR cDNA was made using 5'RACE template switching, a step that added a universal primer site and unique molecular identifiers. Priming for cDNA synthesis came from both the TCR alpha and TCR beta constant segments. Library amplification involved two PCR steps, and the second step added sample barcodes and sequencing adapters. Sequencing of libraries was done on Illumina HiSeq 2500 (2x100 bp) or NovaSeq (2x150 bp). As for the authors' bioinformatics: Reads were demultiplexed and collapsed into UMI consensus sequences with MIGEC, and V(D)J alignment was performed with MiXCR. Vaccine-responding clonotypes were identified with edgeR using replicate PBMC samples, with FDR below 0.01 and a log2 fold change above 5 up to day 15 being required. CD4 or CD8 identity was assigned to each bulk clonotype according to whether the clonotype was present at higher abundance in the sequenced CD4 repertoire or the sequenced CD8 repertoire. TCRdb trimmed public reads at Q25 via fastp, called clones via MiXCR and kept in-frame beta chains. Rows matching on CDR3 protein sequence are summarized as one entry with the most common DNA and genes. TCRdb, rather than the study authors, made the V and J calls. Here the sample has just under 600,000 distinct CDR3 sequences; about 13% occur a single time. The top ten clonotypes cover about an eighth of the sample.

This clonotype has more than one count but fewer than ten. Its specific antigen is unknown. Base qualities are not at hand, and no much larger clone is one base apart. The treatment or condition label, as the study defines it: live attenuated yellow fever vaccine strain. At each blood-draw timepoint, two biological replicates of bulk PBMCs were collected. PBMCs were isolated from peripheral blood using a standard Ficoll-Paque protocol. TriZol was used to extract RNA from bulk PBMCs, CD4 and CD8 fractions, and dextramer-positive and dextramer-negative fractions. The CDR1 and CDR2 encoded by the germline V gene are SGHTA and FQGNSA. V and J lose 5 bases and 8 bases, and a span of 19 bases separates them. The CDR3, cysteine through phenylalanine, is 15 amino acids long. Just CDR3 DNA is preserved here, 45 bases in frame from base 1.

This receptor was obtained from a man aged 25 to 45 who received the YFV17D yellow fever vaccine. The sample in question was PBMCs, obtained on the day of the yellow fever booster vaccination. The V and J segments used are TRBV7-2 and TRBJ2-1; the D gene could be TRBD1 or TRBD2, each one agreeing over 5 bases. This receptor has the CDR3 CASSPGTRVGYEQFF. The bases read TGTGCCAGCAGCCCCGGGACCCGCGTTGGGTATGAGCAGTTCTTC.